The entry below gives a single T cell receptor (beta chain) sequence along with its context. Its matching antigen is unknown. The CDR3 has 13 residues. Germline CDR1 is KGHSH and CDR2 is LQKENI. Trimming left V 4 bases short and J 6 bases short, with 13 bases between. The source of the sample is a study of OX40 agonist ivuxolimab in advanced cancers. Findings of the study overall: CD4+ T cells averaged fewer expanded clones than CD8+ T cells.

Using immunoSEQ multiplex PCR, the repertoire was profiled, and TCRdb retains in-frame clones only, with some absent. The table shows roughly 90,000 clones, with under 95% occurring only once. This receptor was taken from an adult with an advanced solid tumor such as melanoma, head and neck, liver or kidney cancer. The gene calls are TRBV18 and TRBJ2-7, with a possible D match to TRBD1 (6 bases). Source: CD4+ or CD8+ T cells sorted from blood, taken in a trial of the OX40 agonist ivuxolimab. The chain's CDR3 is CASSLQGLGEQYF. The DNA for the CDR3 is TGTGCCAGCTCACTTCAGGGGTTGGGCGAGCAGTACTTC.